These T cell receptor beta chains were read from a single sample in a study of blood T cell repertoires in COVID-19. The protocol was immunoSEQ multiplex PCR, while the TCRdb copy is restricted to in-frame clones and leaves out a portion. The sample records 180,000 or so clones, 80% to 85% being singletons. Sequencing was done on a sample of peripheral blood. Source of these receptors: a middle-aged woman with COVID-19, enrolled during active disease. Each CDR3 is given with its conserved first and last residue. Fields, in order: CDR3 length, V gene, clone size, D gene, J gene, CDR3 DNA, CDR3 protein. D genes are given only for firm matches. Not all rows give a size; the values are once, few, many and, for expanded clones, a class.

15	TRBV28	NA	TRBD2	TRBJ2-1	TGTGCCAGCAGGCCGCTCGGGAGGACCTACAATGAGCAGTTCTTC	CASRPLGRTYNEQFF
15	TRBV11-1	NA	TRBD1	TRBJ2-5	TGTGCCAGCAGCTTAGCACAGGGGGCGAGGGAGACCCAGTACTTC	CASSLAQGARETQYF
16	TRBV7-9	few	TRBD1	TRBJ1-2	TGTGCCAGCAGCTCACAAGTACAGGGGCTCATCTATGGCTACACCTTC	CASSSQVQGLIYGYTF
13	TRBV7-9	NA	NA	TRBJ2-1	TGTGCCAGCAGCGCGGGACAGTACAATGAGCAGTTCTTC	CASSAGQYNEQFF
14	TRBV7-9	NA	NA	TRBJ2-3	TGTGCCAGCAGCCCTCGACAGCTCCCCGATACGCAGTATTTT	CASSPRQLPDTQYF
10	TRBV2	NA	NA	TRBJ2-7	TGTGCCAGCAGTGGGCTTGAGCAGTACTTC	CASSGLEQYF
14	TRBV27	NA	NA	TRBJ1-1	TGTGCCAGCAGTTTAGAGGAGGGAAGCACTGAAGCTTTCTTT	CASSLEEGSTEAFF
16	TRBV5-6	once	NA	TRBJ1-6	TGTGCCAGCAGCTTAAAGGGGGTTAGTGATAATTCACCCCTCCACTTT	CASSLKGVSDNSPLHF
12	TRBV6-5	NA	TRBD1	TRBJ2-7	TGTGCCAGCAGTCGGGACAGGGGCGAGCAGTACTTC	CASSRDRGEQYF
17	TRBV5-6	NA	TRBD1	TRBJ2-6	TGTGCCAGCAGCTGGACAGGGGGCGGGCTCGGGGCCAACGTCCTGACTTTC	CASSWTGGGLGANVLTF
12	TRBV19	NA	NA	TRBJ2-7	TGTGCCAGGACGGCACAGACAGACGAGCAGTACTTC	CARTAQTDEQYF
15	TRBV2	NA	TRBD1	TRBJ2-3	TGTGCCAGCCATTACGGGACAGGATTAACAGATACGCAGTATTTT	CASHYGTGLTDTQYF
12	TRBV7-9	NA	NA	TRBJ1-3	TGTGCCAGAAGGTCGGGAATAGACACCATATATTTT	CARRSGIDTIYF
11	TRBV5-1	NA	TRBD1	TRBJ1-3	TGCGCCAGCAGCTTGGGGACAGGGTTGCATTTT	CASSLGTGLHF
15	TRBV9	NA	NA	TRBJ2-7	TGTGCCAGCAGCCACCTACCGGGACACAGCTACGAGCAGTACTTC	CASSHLPGHSYEQYF
13	TRBV12-5	few	NA	TRBJ1-2	TGTGCTAGTGGATTCGACAGGAACTATGGCTACACCTTC	CASGFDRNYGYTF
18	TRBV2	NA	TRBD1	TRBJ1-4	TGTGCCAGCAGTGAGGACAGGGATGGTTTAGCCACTAATGAAAAACTGTTTTTT	CASSEDRDGLATNEKLFF
16	TRBV7-3	NA	NA	TRBJ2-3	TGTGCCAGCAGCTCCGGGGCTAGCGCACGAGGAGATACGCAGTATTTT	CASSSGASARGDTQYF
15	TRBV27	NA	NA	TRBJ2-1	TGTGCCAGCAGTTTACGGGGGTCCTCCTACAATGAGCAGTTCTTC	CASSLRGSSYNEQFF
15	TRBV24-1	NA	TRBD1	TRBJ1-2	TGTGCCACCAGTGACGGACTGACAGGGGAGTATGGCTACACCTTC	CATSDGLTGEYGYTF
15	TRBV15	NA	NA	TRBJ1-5	TGTGCCACCAGCAGAGGGGCAGCTTCCAATCAGCCCCAGCATTTT	CATSRGAASNQPQHF
14	TRBV7-9	NA	NA	TRBJ2-1	TGTGCCAGCAGCTCGACCGGGGGCTACAATGAGCAGTTCTTC	CASSSTGGYNEQFF
14	TRBV6-5	NA	NA	TRBJ1-1	TGTGCCAGCAGTTACGGAGGAGTGAACACTGAAGCTTTCTTT	CASSYGGVNTEAFF
20	TRBV28	NA	TRBD2	TRBJ2-1	TGTGCCAGCAGCCGCGGGACTAGCGGGAGGCGTCTTAGCTCCTACAATGAGCAGTTCTTC	CASSRGTSGRRLSSYNEQFF
12	TRBV9	NA	NA	TRBJ2-1	TGTGCCAGCAGCGCGGCTGTCGGGGAGCAGTTCTTC	CASSAAVGEQFF
11	TRBV6-6	NA	NA	TRBJ1-1	TGTGCCAGTCAGGGTGGCACTGAAGCTTTCTTT	CASQGGTEAFF
12	TRBV12-3/TRBV12-4	once	NA	TRBJ1-5	TGTGCCAGCGGGTGGAGTTACCAGTCCCAGCATTTT	CASGWSYQSQHF
14	TRBV19	NA	TRBD2	TRBJ2-3	TGTGCCAGTAGTACCAGCGGGGGGGCAGATACGCAGTATTTT	CASSTSGGADTQYF
13	TRBV18	NA	NA	TRBJ1-1	TGTGCCAGCTCACCGTTGTCACAGCTTGAAGCTTTCTTT	CASSPLSQLEAFF
12	TRBV24-1	NA	TRBD1	TRBJ2-1	TGTGCCACCAGTGCCCCAGGGGGTGAGCAGTTCTTC	CATSAPGGEQFF
15	TRBV2	NA	NA	TRBJ2-7	TGTGCCAGCAGTGGGACAGCGGGGAACCCCTACGAGCAGTACTTC	CASSGTAGNPYEQYF
12	TRBV3-1/TRBV3-2	NA	NA	TRBJ1-1	TGTGCCAGCAGCCCGGGGGGTACTGAAGCTTTCTTT	CASSPGGTEAFF
15	TRBV28	NA	NA	TRBJ1-3	TGTGCCAGCAGTTTAGGTGGAGCCTCTGGAAACACCATATATTTT	CASSLGGASGNTIYF